The clone carrying this T cell receptor beta chain was counted ten times or more. Its specificity is not known. These data come from a study of Graves' ophthalmopathy and Graves' hyperthyroidism. The CDR3 totals 15 residues. Per the germline V gene, CDR1 is LGHNT and CDR2 is FRNRAP. Trimming removed 4 bases from V and 3 bases from J; junction bases left unmatched: 4. Transcripts of RNA were the source for amplifying TCR beta CDR3 regions. First-round RT-PCR used HTBI primers; second-round multiplex PCR followed. MiXCR, applied by TCRdb to the multiplex PCR reads, yields one record per CDR3 protein. The table shows about 220,000 distinct CDR3 sequences, with roughly a fifth occurring only once. Broader study findings: Most expanded clonotypes in thyroid above 0.001 frequency also showed up in blood. For predicting ophthalmopathy progression, the model had 70.59% sensitivity and 72.22% specificity.

The receptor was derived from a woman aged 45-65 years with Graves' ophthalmopathy. This chain links TRBV12-5 with TRBJ2-5; the match to TRBD1 covers 11 bases. Sample: peripheral blood. CDR3 region: CASGSGTGGEETQYF. The CDR3 bases are TGTGCTAGTGGTTCCGGGACAGGGGGGGAAGAGACCCAGTACTTC.